These 26 T cell receptor beta chains came from one sample sequenced in a study of blood T cell repertoires in COVID-19. Measured with immunoSEQ multiplex PCR; TCRdb has only the in-frame clones, and not every one. Among about 140,000 clones, around nine tenths were seen once, and the ten largest hold about 10%. Sequencing was performed on peripheral blood. The receptors originated from a man aged 50 to 60 with active or convalescent COVID-19.

The CDR3 sequence: CASSQNRRTVTQETQYF. The CDR3 DNA sequence: TGTGCCAGCAGCCAAAACCGTCGAACAGTCACCCAAGAGACCCAGTACTTC. The chain has TRBV3-1 (or the pseudogene TRBV3-2) and TRBJ2-5; D is uncertain. The germline CDR1 and CDR2 sequences are LGHDT and YNNKEL (reference sequence). The CDR3 loop spans 17 amino acids. Trimming stripped 2 bases from V and 1 base from J, with 17 bases between.

This clone was detected only a few times. This chain links TRBV3-1 (or the pseudogene TRBV3-2) with TRBJ2-7; TRBD1 matches at 9 bases. This CDR3 spans 15 amino acids. The germline gives CDR1 LGHDT, CDR2 YNNKEL (reference sequence). J gave up 3 bases and V 1 base, and 4 bases lay outside the gene matches. CDR3 amino acids: CASSQGGTGFYEQYF. DNA for the CDR3: TGTGCCAGCAGCCAAGGCGGGACAGGGTTCTACGAGCAGTACTTC.

The J gene is TRBJ2-1, the V gene TRBV7-9; 16 bases fit TRBD2. Per the germline V gene, CDR1 is SEHNR and CDR2 is FQNEAQ (reference sequence). The trim removed 1 base at V and 6 bases at J, leaving 6 bases unmatched. The CDR3 has 18 residues. The CDR3 DNA follows: TGTGCCAGCAGCTTAGTGGGGACTAGCGGGAGGGCCCGCAATGAGCAGTTCTTC. Its translation is CASSLVGTSGRARNEQFF.

The rearrangement links TRBV10-2 to TRBJ2-2, with D possibly matching TRBD2 (6 bases). V was trimmed by 6 bases and J by 6 bases, leaving 11 bases between them. The length of the CDR3 is 13 residues. Germline CDR1 and CDR2: WSHSY and SAAADI. The CDR3 coding sequence is TGCGCCAGCAGGAGGGACTCGGCCGGGGAGCTGTTTTTT. As protein: CASRRDSAGELFF.

V gene TRBV28 combines with J gene TRBJ1-1; a possible D gene is TRBD1 (6 bases). This CDR3 is built from 16 residues. In germline, CDR1 is MDHEN, CDR2 SYDVKM. Trimming cost V 10 bases and J 4 bases, with 25 bases left between them. The CDR3 region is CATLLMGRGFSTEAFF. In DNA, the CDR3 is TGTGCCACCCTGTTGATGGGCAGGGGTTTTAGCACTGAAGCTTTCTTT.

The chain combines TRBV28 with TRBJ2-2; TRBD2 agrees at 15 bases. J lost 2 bases, V lost 5 bases, and 3 bases had no gene match. From germline, CDR1 is MDHEN and CDR2 SYDVKM. There are 17 residues in the CDR3. In nucleotides, the CDR3 is TGTGCCAGCAGTGGGACTAGCGGGAGGCCCAACACCGGGGAGCTGTTTTTT. It yields the protein CASSGTSGRPNTGELFF.

The chain recombines TRBV5-1 with TRBJ2-5; D is unresolved. Trimming pared 0 bases from V and 3 bases from J, leaving 6 bases between. The CDR3 has 13 amino acids. CDR1 and CDR2 (germline): SGHRS, YFSETQ. DNA for the CDR3: TGCGCCAGCAGCTTGGTCTCGGAAGAGACCCAGTACTTC. Protein sequence: CASSLVSEETQYF.

This clone has a single count. The chain joins TRBV18 to TRBJ1-3, with TRBD1 matching 9 bases. The CDR3 length is 15 residues. V was pared by 6 bases and J by 1 base, with 4 bases of the junction left unmatched. CDR1 and CDR2 (germline): KGHSH, LQKENI. The CDR3 DNA sequence: TGTGCCAGCTCTGACGGACAGGGGTCTGGAAACACCATATATTTT. This gives the protein CASSDGQGSGNTIYF.

V is TRBV27 and J is TRBJ1-2; D gene uncertain. CDR1 and CDR2 from the germline V gene are MNHEY and SMNVEV (reference sequence). V lost 8 bases, J lost 4 bases, and 17 bases lay in between. The CDR3 extends over 14 amino acids. The DNA of the CDR3 is TGTGCCAGCGGTTCCTCTCCCACTATCTATGGCTACACCTTC. Its translation: CASGSSPTIYGYTF.

The chain links TRBV19 to TRBJ2-7; TRBD2 is a possible D gene (5 bases). CDR1 and CDR2 (germline): LNHDA, SQIVND (reference sequence). CDR3 size: 13 residues. Trimming removed 5 bases from V and 6 bases from J, with 14 bases in between. Here the CDR3 reads CASSEGLALEQYF. For the CDR3, the DNA is TGTGCCAGTAGTGAGGGCTTGGCACTCGAGCAGTACTTC.

The chain recombines TRBV6-2 or TRBV6-3 with TRBJ2-6; 8 bases match TRBD1. CDR1 and CDR2 (germline): MNHEY, SVGEGT. Trimming removed 5 bases from V and 6 bases from J; junction bases left unmatched: 6. The length of the CDR3 is 15 residues. The CDR3 protein is CASSQDRVQANVLTF. CDR3 nucleotide sequence: TGTGCCAGCAGTCAGGACAGGGTTCAGGCCAACGTCCTGACTTTC.

This chain uses TRBV28 with TRBJ1-5; D unclear. The germline CDR1 and CDR2 sequences are MDHEN and SYDVKM. V shed 2 bases and J shed 0 bases, with 11 bases lying between them. The CDR3 contains 16 residues. The CDR3 region has the DNA TGTGCCAGCAGTTTAGGGAGGAAGGGTAGCAATCAGCCCCAGCATTTT. This sequence encodes CASSLGRKGSNQPQHF. The full variable domain, rest sourced from reference TRBV28 and TRBJ1-5, is DVKVTQSSRYLVKRTGEKVFLECVQDMDHENMFWYRQDPGLGLRLIYFSYDVKMKEKGDIPEGYSVSREKKERFSLILESASTNQTSMYLCASSLGRKGSNQPQHFGDGTRLSIL.

The rearrangement links TRBV7-9 to TRBJ2-7; D ambiguous. CDR3 length equals 14 residues. Trimming left V 3 bases short and J 5 bases short, with 14 bases between. The germline V gene encodes CDR1 SEHNR and CDR2 FQNEAQ (reference sequence). This CDR3 reads CASSFIQQQNEQYF. DNA for the CDR3: TGTGCCAGCAGCTTTATCCAGCAACAGAACGAGCAGTACTTC.

The rearrangement uses TRBV6-6 and TRBJ2-5; tentatively, D is TRBD1 (6 bases). The CDR3 sequence is 15 residues long. Germline V gives CDR1 MNHNY, CDR2 SVGAGI (reference sequence). Trimming left V 6 bases short and J 7 bases short, with 21 bases between. DNA of the CDR3: TGTGCCAGCAGCCCCTACCTCAGGGGTTTGGGGACCCAGTACTTC. Encoded protein: CASSPYLRGLGTQYF.

The chain's CDR3 is CATSDNPYQLSGRASNEQFF. Here the CDR3 DNA reads TGTGCCACCAGTGATAACCCTTATCAATTGAGCGGGAGGGCCTCCAATGAGCAGTTCTTC. This chain joins TRBV24-1 and TRBJ2-1, with 10 bases identical to TRBD2. From germline, CDR1 is KGHDR and CDR2 SFDVKD. The CDR3 is made up of 20 amino acids. Trimming took 3 bases from V and 6 from J; bases not matched to a gene: 19.

This chain joins TRBV19 and TRBJ2-1, with 16 bases aligning to TRBD2. The germline V gene encodes CDR1 LNHDA and CDR2 SQIVND (reference sequence). This CDR3 contains 16 residues. Losses at the gene ends were 4 bases for V and 10 bases for J; bases not matched to a gene: 7. The CDR3 bases are TGTGCCAGTAGTACAGGGACTAGCGGGAGGGCAGGCGAGCAGTTCTTC. This codes for CASSTGTSGRAGEQFF.

This chain links TRBV28 with TRBJ1-2; D gene uncertain. The CDR3 spans 11 residues. Germline V gene lookup returns CDR1 MDHEN and CDR2 SYDVKM. Trimming pared 7 bases from V and 4 bases from J, leaving 7 bases between. CDR3 in amino acids: CASTPGYGYTF. In DNA form, the CDR3 reads TGTGCCAGCACCCCAGGCTATGGCTACACCTTC.

The rearrangement uses TRBV5-4 and TRBJ2-7; 8 bases are a match to TRBD2. CDR3 size: 14 residues. CDR1 is SGHNT, CDR2 YYREEE, per germline (reference sequence). The V segment lost 0 bases and the J segment 4 bases; nucleotides outside the gene matches: 3. The CDR3 DNA sequence: TGTGCCAGCAGCTTGGGTCGGGGGGGGTACGAGCAGTACTTC. Its translation is CASSLGRGGYEQYF.

V gene TRBV12-3 or TRBV12-4 combines with J gene TRBJ2-2; a possible D gene is TRBD2 (6 bases). Deletions cut 6 bases from V and 8 bases from J, with 13 bases between. This CDR3 comprises 13 residues. The CDR3: CASRPPAGGELFF. CDR3 nucleotide sequence: TGTGCCAGCAGACCGCCCGCGGGGGGGGAGCTGTTTTTT.

This clone was detected a few times. This sequence joins TRBV15 and TRBJ2-3; 8 nucleotides match TRBD1. V trimming: 0 bases; J trimming: 5 bases; junction bases outside the gene matches: 10. Germline CDR1 LNHNV, CDR2 YYDKDF (reference sequence). The CDR3 is made up of 17 amino acids. The CDR3 spells CATSREVGRGQQDTQYF. The CDR3 DNA is TGTGCCACCAGCAGAGAAGTGGGCAGGGGGCAACAAGATACGCAGTATTTT.

The rearrangement links TRBV5-6 to TRBJ2-7, with D possibly being TRBD1 (5 bases). Germline V gives CDR1 SGHDT, CDR2 YYEEEE. V was cut by 0 bases and J by 7 bases, with 5 bases left in between. CDR3 length: 11 residues. CDR3 bases: TGTGCCAGCAGCTTGGCAGGGGAGCAGTACTTC. This gives the protein CASSLAGEQYF.

The rearrangement uses TRBV6-5 and TRBJ1-5; 8 positions match TRBD1. The CDR3 sequence is 13 residues long. Trimming cost V 10 bases and J 7 bases; bases outside gene matches: 9. CDR1 and CDR2 from the germline V gene are MNHEY and SVGAGI. The CDR3 DNA follows: TGTGCCACCAAGGACAGGGCTGGGCAGCCCCAGCATTTT. This translates into CATKDRAGQPQHF.

The J gene is TRBJ2-3, the V gene TRBV6-7, with 7 bases fitting TRBD1. TRBV6-7 belongs to the ORF category, with a function that is uncertain. The CDR3 runs 18 residues. The V segment lost 0 bases and the J segment 7 bases; nucleotides outside the gene matches: 16. CDR3 protein: CASSYSTRGGRSGNTQYF. DNA for the CDR3: TGTGCCAGCAGTTACTCGACCAGAGGGGGCAGATCCGGGAATACGCAGTATTTT.

The rearrangement joins TRBV29-1 to TRBJ2-3; maybe TRBD2 (7 bases). V gave up 6 bases and J gave up 2 bases, with 12 bases separating them. The CDR3 is made up of 13 amino acids. The germline CDR1 and CDR2 sequences are SQVTM and ANQGSEA. CDR3 sequence: CSVGGRLTDTQYF. The CDR3 DNA follows: TGCAGCGTCGGGGGGCGGCTCACAGATACGCAGTATTTT.

The rearrangement uses TRBV4-2 and TRBJ2-5; 7 bases agree with TRBD2. Germline V gives CDR1 LGHNA, CDR2 YNFKEQ. The CDR3 extends over 19 amino acids. Losses at the gene ends were 1 base for V and 4 bases for J; bases not matched to a gene: 18. CDR3 DNA sequence: TGTGCCAGCAGCCAAGGGAACTTTGGAAGGCTAGCGGCGGGAGAGACCCAGTACTTC. This codes for CASSQGNFGRLAAGETQYF.

The gene calls are TRBV19 and TRBJ2-1; TRBD2 matches at 9 bases. The CDR3 has 15 amino acids. CDR1 is LNHDA and CDR2 is SQIVND in the germline V gene (reference sequence). Losses at the gene ends were 3 bases for V and 7 bases for J; bases not matched to a gene: 7. The CDR3 region is CASSISGGRGNEQFF. In nucleotides, the CDR3 is TGTGCCAGTAGTATTTCGGGCGGGAGGGGGAATGAGCAGTTCTTC.